Listed below are T cell receptor beta chains from one sample, sequenced in a study of T cells in Graves' hyperthyroidism and ophthalmopathy. Using its own MiXCR run on the multiplex PCR reads, TCRdb lists one record per CDR3 protein. The sample lists a few hundred thousand distinct CDR3 sequences; 40% to 55% were seen once. Material for sequencing was peripheral blood or thyroid tissue (not recorded which). Source of these receptors: a woman between 18 and 29 years old with Graves' hyperthyroidism. Both conserved end residues are part of each CDR3. A D gene is named only where the DNA matches it firmly. Clone size is shown for a subset of rows, as once, few, many or a class of expanded clone.

j_gene: TRBJ2-7; v_gene: TRBV9; d_gene: NA; abundance: NA; CDR3nt: TGTGCCAGCAGCCAAAGTGGGGACTTCACCTCAGGGGGCGAGCAGTACTTC; CDR3aa: CASSQSGDFTSGGEQYF
j_gene: TRBJ1-6; v_gene: TRBV2; d_gene: NA; abundance: NA; CDR3nt: TGTGCCAGCAGTGAATTGGGACACCTCAGTGAACCCCTCCACTTT; CDR3aa: CASSELGHLSEPLHF
j_gene: TRBJ1-4; v_gene: TRBV6-5; d_gene: TRBD1; abundance: few; CDR3nt: TGTGCCAGCACCCGACAGGGGGCTAATGAAAAACTGTTTTTT; CDR3aa: CASTRQGANEKLFF
j_gene: TRBJ2-7; v_gene: TRBV19; d_gene: NA; abundance: many; CDR3nt: TGTGCCAGTAGTGCGTCAACAGGGTTCGAGCAGTACTTC; CDR3aa: CASSASTGFEQYF
j_gene: TRBJ1-5; v_gene: TRBV7-8; d_gene: TRBD1; abundance: few; CDR3nt: TGTGCCAGCAGCTTCACTAGCCGAGACAGGGGGGGGATACCCTTGAATCAGCCCCAGCATTTT; CDR3aa: CASSFTSRDRGGIPLNQPQHF
j_gene: TRBJ1-1; v_gene: TRBV29-1; d_gene: NA; abundance: NA; CDR3nt: TGCAGCGCCGAGCGTACAGGGACCACTGAAGCTTTCTTT; CDR3aa: CSAERTGTTEAFF
j_gene: TRBJ2-5; v_gene: TRBV4-1; d_gene: TRBD1; abundance: NA; CDR3nt: TGTGCCAGCAGCTTCCCTGACAGGGGAGGCGAGACCCAGTACTTC; CDR3aa: CASSFPDRGGETQYF
j_gene: TRBJ2-7; v_gene: TRBV5-1; d_gene: TRBD2; abundance: NA; CDR3nt: TGCGCCAGCAGCTTGGCTAGCGGCCCCGAGCAGTACTTC; CDR3aa: CASSLASGPEQYF
j_gene: TRBJ2-3; v_gene: TRBV24-1; d_gene: NA; abundance: few; CDR3nt: TGTGCCACCAGTGACCGGGCAGAAAGCACAGATACGCAGTATTTT; CDR3aa: CATSDRAESTDTQYF
j_gene: TRBJ2-2; v_gene: TRBV19; d_gene: TRBD2; abundance: NA; CDR3nt: TGTGCCAGTAGTACGACGGGAGGGCCGGTCGGGGAGCTGTTTTTT; CDR3aa: CASSTTGGPVGELFF
j_gene: TRBJ1-1; v_gene: TRBV6-5; d_gene: NA; abundance: many; CDR3nt: TGTGCCAGCAGTTACACGGGCGGGGACACTGAAGCTTTCTTT; CDR3aa: CASSYTGGDTEAFF
j_gene: TRBJ2-7; v_gene: TRBV7-6; d_gene: TRBD2; abundance: NA; CDR3nt: TGTGCCAGCAGCATACTAGCGGGGCAGTACTTC; CDR3aa: CASSILAGQYF
j_gene: TRBJ2-5; v_gene: TRBV7-2; d_gene: NA; abundance: many; CDR3nt: TGTGCCAGCAGCGCCCTTTGGACCCAGTACTTC; CDR3aa: CASSALWTQYF
j_gene: TRBJ1-2; v_gene: TRBV20-1; d_gene: TRBD1; abundance: many; CDR3nt: TGCAGTGCTAGCTCGGGGGGACAGTATGGCTACACCTTC; CDR3aa: CSASSGGQYGYTF
j_gene: TRBJ2-5; v_gene: TRBV2; d_gene: NA; abundance: once; CDR3nt: TGTGCCAGCAGCCCGACAGTGGCGACCCAGTACTTC; CDR3aa: CASSPTVATQYF
j_gene: TRBJ1-1; v_gene: TRBV7-9; d_gene: TRBD1; abundance: NA; CDR3nt: TGTGCCAGCACAGACCGGGACAGGGACACTGAAGCTTTCTTT; CDR3aa: CASTDRDRDTEAFF
j_gene: TRBJ2-7; v_gene: TRBV7-2; d_gene: NA; abundance: many; CDR3nt: TGTGCCAGCAGCTTGCGGACCTCCGAGCAGTACTTC; CDR3aa: CASSLRTSEQYF
j_gene: TRBJ1-2; v_gene: TRBV7-2; d_gene: TRBD1; abundance: NA; CDR3nt: TGTGCCAGCAGCTTACTAGCGGGGACAGATACGCAGTATGAAGGCTACACCTTC; CDR3aa: CASSLLAGTDTQYEGYTF
j_gene: TRBJ1-2; v_gene: TRBV20-1; d_gene: NA; abundance: many; CDR3nt: TGCAGTGCTAGAGAAGATAACTATGGCTACACCTTC; CDR3aa: CSAREDNYGYTF
j_gene: TRBJ2-7; v_gene: TRBV10-3; d_gene: NA; abundance: many; CDR3nt: TGTGCCATCAGTGACCCCCTCCCAGGTACTGCCTACGAGCAGTACTTC; CDR3aa: CAISDPLPGTAYEQYF
j_gene: TRBJ1-1; v_gene: TRBV20-1; d_gene: TRBD1; abundance: many; CDR3nt: TGCAGTGCTAAGACAGGGGGCGGAAGCGCTGAAGCTTTCTTT; CDR3aa: CSAKTGGGSAEAFF
j_gene: TRBJ2-1; v_gene: TRBV2; d_gene: TRBD1; abundance: NA; CDR3nt: TGTGCCAGCAGCGGGACAGCCACCATCGAGCAGTTCTTC; CDR3aa: CASSGTATIEQFF
j_gene: TRBJ1-1; v_gene: TRBV18; d_gene: NA; abundance: many; CDR3nt: TGTGCCAGCTCACCAAGACACGGAGGGACTGAAGCTTTCTTT; CDR3aa: CASSPRHGGTEAFF
j_gene: TRBJ1-1; v_gene: TRBV29-1; d_gene: NA; abundance: NA; CDR3nt: TGCAGCCAAGATCAGGCGTTTACTGAAGCTTTCTTT; CDR3aa: CSQDQAFTEAFF